These 10 T cell receptor beta chains share one sample of origin, sequenced in a study of cytomegalovirus exposure and HLA in healthy donors listed by TCRdb under 2017. Library creation used the immunoSEQ multiplex PCR assay. A mixture of 60 forward primers for TCR Vbeta segments and 13 reverse primers for TCR Jbeta segments was used in the multiplex PCR. TCRdb holds this immuneACCESS table with in-frame rearrangements only. Some clones are missing; in checked studies, unresolved V genes explain under half, and the rest has no known cause. This sample gives over 130,000 clones in total; approximately 80% of them show up just once. The ten largest clones take up less than 3% of the sample. Sample: PBMCs. These receptors all stem from a male donor in good health and CMV-seronegative.

V is TRBV6-5 and J is TRBJ2-2; TRBD1 is a possible D gene (5 bases). CDR3 length: 15 residues. V was shortened by 1 base and J by 0 bases, with 6 bases between the two germline ends. CDR1 and CDR2 from the germline V gene are MNHEY and SVGAGI. The CDR3: CASSYLGPNTGELFF. DNA of the CDR3: TGTGCCAGCAGTTACTTGGGGCCGAACACCGGGGAGCTGTTTTTT.

CDR3 protein: CASSPTRQGGIDEQYF. For the CDR3, the DNA is TGTGCCAGCAGCCCTACACGACAGGGGGGAATAGACGAGCAGTACTTC. The chain couples TRBV2 to TRBJ2-7, with 9 bases fitting TRBD1. The germline gives CDR1 SNHLY, CDR2 FYNNEI. The CDR3 is made up of 16 amino acids. The V segment lost 6 bases and the J segment 5 bases; nucleotides outside the gene matches: 14.

The CDR3 here is CASSSGAYEQYF. For the CDR3, the DNA is TGTGCCAGCAGTTCGGGGGCCTACGAGCAGTACTTC. The gene calls are TRBV27 and TRBJ2-7; D might be TRBD2 (6 bases). V lost 4 bases and J lost 2, with 6 bases in between. The germline gives CDR1 MNHEY, CDR2 SMNVEV (reference sequence). CDR3 length: 12 residues.

The chain combines TRBV7-9 with TRBJ2-5; TRBD1 matches 7 bases. The CDR3 is 16 residues long. The germline V gene has CDR1 SEHNR and CDR2 FQNEAQ (reference sequence). The CDR3 region has the DNA TGTTCCACCAATAAGCCCTCAGGGGGAACTGGAGAGACCCAGTACTTC. Translating it yields CSTNKPSGGTGETQYF. The full variable domain, completed using reference TRBV7-9 and TRBJ2-5, is DTGVSQNPRHKITKRGQNVTFRCDPISEHNRLYWYRQTLGQGPEFLTYFQNEAQLEKSRLLSDRFSAERPKGSFSTLEIQRTEQGDSAMYLCSTNKPSGGTGETQYFGPGTRLLVL.

The rearrangement uses TRBV29-1 and TRBJ2-1; D not certain. The V gene lost 8 bases and the J gene lost 2 bases, with 16 bases spanning the gap. The CDR3 totals 14 residues. Germline loops: CDR1 SQVTM, CDR2 ANQGSEA. The CDR3 loop reads CSPRGGEPYNEQFF. The CDR3 DNA is TGCAGCCCTCGAGGTGGCGAACCCTACAATGAGCAGTTCTTC.

This chain connects TRBV6-5 to TRBJ1-1, with 11 positions matching TRBD1. V was pared by 1 base and J by 3 bases, with 1 base of the junction left unmatched. Germline V gives CDR1 MNHEY, CDR2 SVGAGI. The CDR3 is 15 amino acids. CDR3 nucleotides: TGTGCCAGCAGTTACTGGGACAGGGGGGACACTGAAGCTTTCTTT. Translation gives CASSYWDRGDTEAFF.

This sequence joins TRBV4-1 and TRBJ1-5; D might be TRBD1 (5 bases). This CDR3 has 14 residues. The ends were cut back, 1 base at V and 3 bases at J, with 7 bases in the middle. Germline V gene sequence: CDR1 MGHRA, CDR2 YSYEKL. The CDR3 here is CASSQGGNNQPQHF. The CDR3 DNA sequence: TGCGCCAGCAGCCAAGGGGGCAACAATCAGCCCCAGCATTTT.

The J gene is TRBJ2-1, the V gene TRBV4-1; TRBD2 is a possible D gene (6 bases). CDR3 length equals 19 residues. Germline V gene lookup returns CDR1 MGHRA and CDR2 YSYEKL. V dropped 0 bases and J dropped 2 bases, with 20 bases sitting between them. Here the CDR3 reads CASSQEGSPGTGPYNEQFF. The CDR3 DNA reads as TGCGCCAGCAGCCAAGAAGGGAGCCCCGGGACTGGTCCCTACAATGAGCAGTTCTTC.

The V and J genes are TRBV30 and TRBJ2-7; TRBD1 agrees at 7 bases. CDR1 and CDR2 (germline): GTSNPN, SVGIG (reference sequence). The CDR3 spans 13 residues. V lost 1 base, J lost 4 bases, and 4 bases stayed unmatched. The DNA for the CDR3 is TGTGCCTGGAGTGCAGACAGGGAATACGAGCAGTACTTC. Its translation is CAWSADREYEQYF.

The rearrangement joins TRBV29-1 to TRBJ2-6; a weak D match, TRBD1 (6 bases). Germline V gene lookup returns CDR1 SQVTM and CDR2 ANQGSEA. The V and J ends lost 4 bases and 0 bases respectively, with 10 bases between them. The CDR3 sequence is 15 residues long. CDR3: CSVVDRLSGANVLTF. In nucleotides, the CDR3 is TGCAGCGTTGTGGACAGACTCTCTGGGGCCAACGTCCTGACTTTC.